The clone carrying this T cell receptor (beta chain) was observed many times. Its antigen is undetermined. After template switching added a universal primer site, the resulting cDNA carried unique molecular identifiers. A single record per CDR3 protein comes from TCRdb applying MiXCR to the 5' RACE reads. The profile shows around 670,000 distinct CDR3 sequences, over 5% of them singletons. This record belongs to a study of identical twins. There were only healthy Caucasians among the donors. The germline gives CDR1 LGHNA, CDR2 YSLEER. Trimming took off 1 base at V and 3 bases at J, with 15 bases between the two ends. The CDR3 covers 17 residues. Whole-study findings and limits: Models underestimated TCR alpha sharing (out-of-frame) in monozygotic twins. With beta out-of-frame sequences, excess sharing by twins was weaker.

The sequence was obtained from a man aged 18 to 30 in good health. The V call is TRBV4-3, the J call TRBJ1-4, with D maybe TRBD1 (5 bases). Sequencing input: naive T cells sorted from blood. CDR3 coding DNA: TGCGCCAGCAGCCAAGGATTACGGATGGGGCCTAATGAAAAACTGTTTTTT. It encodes CASSQGLRMGPNEKLFF.